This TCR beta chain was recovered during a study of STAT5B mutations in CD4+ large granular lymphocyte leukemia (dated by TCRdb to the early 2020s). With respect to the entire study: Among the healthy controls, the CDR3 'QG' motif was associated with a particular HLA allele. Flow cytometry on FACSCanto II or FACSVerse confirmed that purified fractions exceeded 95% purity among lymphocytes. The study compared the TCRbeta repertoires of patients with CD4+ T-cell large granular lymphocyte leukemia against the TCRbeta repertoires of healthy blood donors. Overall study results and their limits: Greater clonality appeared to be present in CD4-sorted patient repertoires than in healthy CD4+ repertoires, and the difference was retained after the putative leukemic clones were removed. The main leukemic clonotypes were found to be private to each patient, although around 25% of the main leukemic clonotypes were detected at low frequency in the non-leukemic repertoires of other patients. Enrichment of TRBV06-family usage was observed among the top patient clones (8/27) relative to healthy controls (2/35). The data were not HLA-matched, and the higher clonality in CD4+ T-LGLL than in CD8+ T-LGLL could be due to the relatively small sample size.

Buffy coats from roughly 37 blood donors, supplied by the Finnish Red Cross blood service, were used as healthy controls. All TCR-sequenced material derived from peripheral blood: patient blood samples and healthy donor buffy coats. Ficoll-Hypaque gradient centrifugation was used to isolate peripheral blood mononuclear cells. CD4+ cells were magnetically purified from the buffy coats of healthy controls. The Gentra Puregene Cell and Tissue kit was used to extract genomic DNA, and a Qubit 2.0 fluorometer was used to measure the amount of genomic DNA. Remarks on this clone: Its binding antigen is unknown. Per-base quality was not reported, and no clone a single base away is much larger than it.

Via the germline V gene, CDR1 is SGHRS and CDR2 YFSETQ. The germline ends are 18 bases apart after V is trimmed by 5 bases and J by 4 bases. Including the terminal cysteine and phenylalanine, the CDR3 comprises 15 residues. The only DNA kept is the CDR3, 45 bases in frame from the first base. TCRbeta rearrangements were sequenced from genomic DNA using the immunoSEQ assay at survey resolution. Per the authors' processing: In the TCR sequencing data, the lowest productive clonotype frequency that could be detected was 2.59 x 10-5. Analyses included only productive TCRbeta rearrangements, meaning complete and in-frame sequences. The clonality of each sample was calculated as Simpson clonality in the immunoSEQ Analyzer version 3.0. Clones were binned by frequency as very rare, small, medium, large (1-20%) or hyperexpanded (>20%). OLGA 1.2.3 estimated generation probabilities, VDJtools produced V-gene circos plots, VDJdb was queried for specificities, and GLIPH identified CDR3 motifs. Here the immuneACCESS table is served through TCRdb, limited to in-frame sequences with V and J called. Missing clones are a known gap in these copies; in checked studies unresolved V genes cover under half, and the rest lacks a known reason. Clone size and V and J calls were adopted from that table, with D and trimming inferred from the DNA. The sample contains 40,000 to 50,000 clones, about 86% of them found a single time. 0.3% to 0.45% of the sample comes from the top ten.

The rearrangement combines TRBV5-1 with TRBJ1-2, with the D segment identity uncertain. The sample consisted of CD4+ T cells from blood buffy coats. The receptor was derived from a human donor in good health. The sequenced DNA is TGCGCCAGCAGGGAGGCGGCGCGGAGTGGCTATGGCTACACCTTC. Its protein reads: CASREAARSGYGYTF.